Described below is a single T cell receptor (beta chain) sequence and its context. Its specificity is unknown. This record comes from a study of radiation and T cells in renal cell carcinoma. Study background: Nephrectomy followed 15 Gy stereotactic body radiation by 4 weeks. Study-wide results and limits: Baseline intratumoral clonotype presence is unknown without pretreatment biopsies.

Profiling relied on immunoSEQ multiplex PCR, and the TCRdb table lists in-frame clones only, not all of them. The sample shows about 130,000 clones, 81% of them seen only once. The CDR3 is made up of 11 amino acids. V lost 7 bases to trimming and J lost 5 bases, with 11 bases between them. CDR1 and CDR2 (germline): DFQATT, SNEGSKA (reference sequence). The time point here: blood 2 weeks post-SBRT. Described treatment: 15 Gy SBRT to primary tumor, nephrectomy 4 weeks later. Blood was sampled at baseline, 2 weeks and 4 weeks after SBRT. This chain joins TRBV20-1 and TRBJ2-5; D remains ambiguous. This receptor was taken from a man aged 50 to 60 with renal cell carcinoma. Specimen: blood, collected from a patient whose treatment included radiotherapy and nephrectomy. The CDR3 bases are TGCAGTGGGATGGTAATGGAGACCCAGTACTTC. Translating gives CSGMVMETQYF.